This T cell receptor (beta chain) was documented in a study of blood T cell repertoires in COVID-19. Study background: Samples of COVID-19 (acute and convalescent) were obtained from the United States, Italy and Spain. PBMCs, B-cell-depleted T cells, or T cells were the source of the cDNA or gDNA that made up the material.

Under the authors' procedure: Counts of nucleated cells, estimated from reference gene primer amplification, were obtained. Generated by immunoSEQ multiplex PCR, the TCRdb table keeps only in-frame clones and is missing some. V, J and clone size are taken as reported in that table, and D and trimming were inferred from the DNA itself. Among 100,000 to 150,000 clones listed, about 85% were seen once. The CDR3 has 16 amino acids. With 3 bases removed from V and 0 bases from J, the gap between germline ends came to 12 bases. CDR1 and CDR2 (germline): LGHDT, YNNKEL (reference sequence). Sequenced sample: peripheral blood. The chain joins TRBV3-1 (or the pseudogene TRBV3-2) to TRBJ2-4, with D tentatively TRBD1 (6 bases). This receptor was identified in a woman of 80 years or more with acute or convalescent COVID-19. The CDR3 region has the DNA TGTGCCAGCAGCCAGAGGACAGAGATAGCCAAAAACATTCAGTACTTC. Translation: CASSQRTEIAKNIQYF.